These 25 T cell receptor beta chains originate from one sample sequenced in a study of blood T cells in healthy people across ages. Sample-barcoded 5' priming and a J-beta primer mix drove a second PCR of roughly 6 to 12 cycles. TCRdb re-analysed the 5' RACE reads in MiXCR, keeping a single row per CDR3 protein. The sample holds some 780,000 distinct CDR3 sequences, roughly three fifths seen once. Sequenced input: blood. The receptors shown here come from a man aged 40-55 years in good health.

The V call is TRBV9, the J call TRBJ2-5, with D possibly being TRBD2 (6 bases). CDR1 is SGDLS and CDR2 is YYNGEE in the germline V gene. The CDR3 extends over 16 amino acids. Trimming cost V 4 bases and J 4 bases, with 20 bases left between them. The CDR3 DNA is TGTGCCAGCAGCTCCCCAACCGCACTAGCTGGAGAGACCCAGTACTTC. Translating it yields CASSSPTALAGETQYF.

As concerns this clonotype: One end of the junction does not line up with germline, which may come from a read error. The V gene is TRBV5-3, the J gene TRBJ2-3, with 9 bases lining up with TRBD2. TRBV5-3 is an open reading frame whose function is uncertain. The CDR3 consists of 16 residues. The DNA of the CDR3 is TGTGCCAGCAGCTTGGAACAGCGGGGGGGCACAGATACGCAGTATTTT. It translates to CASSLEQRGGTDTQYF.

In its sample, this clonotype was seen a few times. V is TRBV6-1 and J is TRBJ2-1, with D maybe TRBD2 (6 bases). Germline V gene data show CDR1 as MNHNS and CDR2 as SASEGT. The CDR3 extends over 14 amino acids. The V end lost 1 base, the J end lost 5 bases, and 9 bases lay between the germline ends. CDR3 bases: TGTGCCAGCAGTGAAGGTGCGGGGCACAATGAGCAGTTCTTC. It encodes CASSEGAGHNEQFF.

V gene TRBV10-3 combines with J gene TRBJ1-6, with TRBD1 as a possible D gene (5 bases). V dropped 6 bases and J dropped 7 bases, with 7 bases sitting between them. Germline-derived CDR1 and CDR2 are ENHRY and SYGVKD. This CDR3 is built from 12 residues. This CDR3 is CAISRQNSPLHF. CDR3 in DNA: TGTGCCATCAGCAGACAGAATTCACCCCTCCACTTT.

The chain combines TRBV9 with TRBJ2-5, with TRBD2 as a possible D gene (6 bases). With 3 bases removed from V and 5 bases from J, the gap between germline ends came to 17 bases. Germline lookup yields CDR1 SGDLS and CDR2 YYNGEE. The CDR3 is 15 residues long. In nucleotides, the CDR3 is TGTGCCAGCAGCGCTGGCGGGGCCTTGCGGGAGACCCAGTACTTC. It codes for CASSAGGALRETQYF.

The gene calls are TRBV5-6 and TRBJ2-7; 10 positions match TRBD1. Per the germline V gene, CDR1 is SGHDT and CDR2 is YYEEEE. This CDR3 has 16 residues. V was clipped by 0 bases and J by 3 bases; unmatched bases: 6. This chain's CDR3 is CASSLGNRTGGYEQYF. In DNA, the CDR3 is TGTGCCAGCAGCTTGGGTAACCGGACAGGGGGCTACGAGCAGTACTTC.

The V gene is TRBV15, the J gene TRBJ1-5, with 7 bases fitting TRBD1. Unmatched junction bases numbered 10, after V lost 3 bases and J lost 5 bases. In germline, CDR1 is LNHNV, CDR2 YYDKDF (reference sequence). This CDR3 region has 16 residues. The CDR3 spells CATSRGDSPGDQPQHF. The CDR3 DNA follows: TGTGCCACCAGCAGGGGGGACAGCCCGGGGGATCAGCCCCAGCATTTT. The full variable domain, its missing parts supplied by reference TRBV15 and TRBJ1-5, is DAMVIQNPRYQVTQFGKPVTLSCSQTLNHNVMYWYQQKSSQAPKLLFHYYDKDFNNEADTPDNFQSRRPNTSFCFLDIRSPGLGDTAMYLCATSRGDSPGDQPQHFGDGTRLSIL.

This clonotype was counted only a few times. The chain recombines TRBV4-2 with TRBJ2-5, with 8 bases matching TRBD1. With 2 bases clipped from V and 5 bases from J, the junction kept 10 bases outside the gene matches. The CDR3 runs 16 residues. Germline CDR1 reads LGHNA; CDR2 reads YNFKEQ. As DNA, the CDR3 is TGTGCCAGCAGCCAACCCGACAGGGGAGCTCATGAGACCCAGTACTTC. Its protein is CASSQPDRGAHETQYF.

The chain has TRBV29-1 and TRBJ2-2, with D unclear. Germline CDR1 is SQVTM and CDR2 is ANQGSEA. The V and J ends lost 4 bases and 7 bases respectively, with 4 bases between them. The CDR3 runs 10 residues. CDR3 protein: CSVVHGELFF. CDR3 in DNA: TGCAGCGTTGTGCACGGGGAGCTGTTTTTT.

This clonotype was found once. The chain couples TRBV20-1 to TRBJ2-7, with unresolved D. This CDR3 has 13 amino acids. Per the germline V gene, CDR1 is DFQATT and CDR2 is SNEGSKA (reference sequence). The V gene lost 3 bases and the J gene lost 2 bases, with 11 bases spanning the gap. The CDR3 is CSASRSAPYEQYF. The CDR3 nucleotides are TGCAGTGCTAGTAGGTCAGCGCCCTACGAGCAGTACTTC.

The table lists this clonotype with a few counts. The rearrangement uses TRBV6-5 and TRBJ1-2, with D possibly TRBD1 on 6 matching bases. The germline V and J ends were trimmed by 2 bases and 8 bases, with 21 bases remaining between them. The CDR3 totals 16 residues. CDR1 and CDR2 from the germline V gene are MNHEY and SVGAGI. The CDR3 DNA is TGTGCCAGCAGTTACCTCGCCCTATACAGGGAGGACGGCTACACCTTC. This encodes CASSYLALYREDGYTF.

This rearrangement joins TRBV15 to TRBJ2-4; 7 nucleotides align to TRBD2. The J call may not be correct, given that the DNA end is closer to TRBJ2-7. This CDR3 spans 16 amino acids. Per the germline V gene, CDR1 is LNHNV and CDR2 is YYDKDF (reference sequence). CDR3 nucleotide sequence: TGTGCCACCAGCAGAGCCACGACTAGCCGCACCTACGAGCAGTACTTC. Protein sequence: CATSRATTSRTYEQYF.

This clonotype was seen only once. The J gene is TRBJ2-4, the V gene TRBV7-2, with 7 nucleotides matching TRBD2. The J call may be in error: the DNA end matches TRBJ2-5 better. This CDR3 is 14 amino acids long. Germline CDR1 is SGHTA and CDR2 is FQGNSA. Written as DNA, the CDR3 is TGTGCCAGCAGTATGGGGAGGGACCGAGAGACCCAGTACTTC. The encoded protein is CASSMGRDRETQYF.

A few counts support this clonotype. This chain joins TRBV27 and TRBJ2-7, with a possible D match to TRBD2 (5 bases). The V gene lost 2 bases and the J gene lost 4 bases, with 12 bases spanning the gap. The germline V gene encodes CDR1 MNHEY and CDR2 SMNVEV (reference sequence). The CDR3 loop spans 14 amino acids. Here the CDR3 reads CASSLRTTGYEQYF. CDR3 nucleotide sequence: TGTGCCAGCAGTTTACGGACCACGGGATACGAGCAGTACTTC.

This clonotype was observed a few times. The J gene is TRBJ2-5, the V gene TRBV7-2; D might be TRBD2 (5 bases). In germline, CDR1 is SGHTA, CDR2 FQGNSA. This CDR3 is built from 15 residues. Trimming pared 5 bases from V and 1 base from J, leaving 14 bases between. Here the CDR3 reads CASSPARGRQETQYF. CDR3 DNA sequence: TGTGCCAGCAGCCCGGCTCGGGGTCGCCAAGAGACCCAGTACTTC.

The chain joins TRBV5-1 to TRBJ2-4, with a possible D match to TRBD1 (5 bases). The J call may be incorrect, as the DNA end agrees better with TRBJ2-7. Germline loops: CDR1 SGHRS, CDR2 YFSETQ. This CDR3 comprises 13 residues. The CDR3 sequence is CASTDSPTSEQYF. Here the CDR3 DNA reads TGCGCCAGCACTGACAGCCCAACGAGCGAGCAGTACTTC.

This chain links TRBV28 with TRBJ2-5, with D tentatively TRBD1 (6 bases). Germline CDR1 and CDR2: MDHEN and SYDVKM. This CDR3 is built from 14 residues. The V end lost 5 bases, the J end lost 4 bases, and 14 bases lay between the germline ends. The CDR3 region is CASSLAGDLETQYF. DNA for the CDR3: TGTGCCAGCAGTCTTGCAGGGGATTTAGAGACCCAGTACTTC.

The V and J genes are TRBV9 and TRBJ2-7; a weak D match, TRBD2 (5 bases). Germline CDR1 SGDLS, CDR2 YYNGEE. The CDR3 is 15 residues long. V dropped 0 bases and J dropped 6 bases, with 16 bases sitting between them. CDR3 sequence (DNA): TGTGCCAGCAGCGTAGTGGCGGACCAGCGGTTCGAGCAGTACTTC. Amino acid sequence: CASSVVADQRFEQYF.

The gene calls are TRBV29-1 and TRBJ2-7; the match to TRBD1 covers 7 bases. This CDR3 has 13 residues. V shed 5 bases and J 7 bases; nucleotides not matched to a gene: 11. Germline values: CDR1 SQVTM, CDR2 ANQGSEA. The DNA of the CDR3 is TGCAGCGTTAAACTCACAGGGGCTGGGGAGCAGTACTTC. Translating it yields CSVKLTGAGEQYF.

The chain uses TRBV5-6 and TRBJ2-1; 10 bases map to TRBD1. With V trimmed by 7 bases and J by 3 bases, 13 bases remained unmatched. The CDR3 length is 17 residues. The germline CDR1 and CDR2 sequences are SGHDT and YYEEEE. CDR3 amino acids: CASRAFGGQGYYNEQFF. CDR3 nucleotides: TGTGCCAGCCGAGCTTTCGGGGGACAGGGGTACTACAATGAGCAGTTCTTC. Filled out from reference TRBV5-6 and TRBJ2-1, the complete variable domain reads DAGVTQSPTHLIKTRGQQVTLRCSPKSGHDTVSWYQQALGQGPQFIFQYYEEEERQRGNFPDRFSGHQFPNYSSELNVNALLLGDSALYLCASRAFGGQGYYNEQFFGPGTRLTVL.

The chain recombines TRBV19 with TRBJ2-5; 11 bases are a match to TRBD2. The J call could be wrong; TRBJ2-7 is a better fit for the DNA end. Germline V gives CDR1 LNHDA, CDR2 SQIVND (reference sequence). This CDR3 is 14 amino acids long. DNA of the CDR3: TGTGCCAGTAGTGCGACTAGCGGGGCCTACGAGCAGTACTTC. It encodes CASSATSGAYEQYF.

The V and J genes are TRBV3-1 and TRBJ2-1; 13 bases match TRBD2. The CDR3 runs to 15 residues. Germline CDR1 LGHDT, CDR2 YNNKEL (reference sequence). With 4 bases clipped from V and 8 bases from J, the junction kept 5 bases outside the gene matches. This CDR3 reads CASSRTSGGADEQFF. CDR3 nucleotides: TGTGCCAGCAGCCGAACTAGCGGGGGGGCGGATGAGCAGTTCTTC.

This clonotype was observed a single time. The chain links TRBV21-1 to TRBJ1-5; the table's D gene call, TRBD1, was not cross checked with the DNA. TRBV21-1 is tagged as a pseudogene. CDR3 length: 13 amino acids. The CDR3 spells CASGRQGTQPQHF. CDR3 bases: TGTGCCAGCGGGAGACAGGGGACTCAGCCCCAGCATTTT.

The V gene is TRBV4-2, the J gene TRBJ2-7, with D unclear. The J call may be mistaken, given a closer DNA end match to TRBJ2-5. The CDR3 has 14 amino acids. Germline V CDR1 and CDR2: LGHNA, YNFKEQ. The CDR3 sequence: CASSQESGRETQYF. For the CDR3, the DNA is TGTGCCAGCAGCCAAGAATCAGGACGGGAGACCCAGTACTTC.

CDR3 DNA: TGTGCCACCTCCGGCAGGGGGTCCGGGTTAGCCAATTCACCCCTCCACTTT. It codes for CATSGRGSGLANSPLHF. The chain uses TRBV15 and TRBJ1-6; TRBD1 aligns across 7 bases. The CDR3 is made up of 17 amino acids. With V trimmed by 8 bases and J by 7 bases, 17 bases remained unmatched. Looked up from germline, CDR1 is LNHNV and CDR2 is YYDKDF (reference sequence).